This T cell receptor (beta chain) was recorded in a study of blood T cell repertoires in COVID-19 (dated by TCRdb to 2018 to 2020). A note on the overall study: The collaborator samples originated in the United States, Italy and Spain and spanned the acute and convalescent phases of COVID-19. The material from the prospective study consisted of cDNA or gDNA derived from T cells, B-cell-depleted T cells, or PBMCs. The dataset comprised deeply sampled blood TCRbeta repertoires from subjects exposed to, actively infected with, or recovered from COVID-19. The repertoires were released in a freely available public database intended as a resource for research on the immune response to SARS-CoV-2. The samples were drawn from two sources: the first 160 participants of the ongoing ImmuneRACE study, and 950 to 1,500 subjects contributed by 6 global collaborators. Sample metadata almost always included a de-identified subject ID, COVID-19 status, age in years and sex. Where available, HLA class I and class II types were obtained from metadata supplied by the sample provider rather than from assay-based typing.

The collaborating institutions used their own protocols to collect whole blood in K2EDTA tubes. Collaborator samples were shipped for TCRbeta analysis as frozen whole blood, isolated PBMCs, or DNA extracted from either sample type. What the authors observed across the whole study: How much clinical and demographic metadata was included differed by source and by participant, and the metadata was provided uncurated.

With regard to this clone: Its antigen remains unidentified. Per-nucleotide qualities are absent, and no much larger clonotype sits a single base away.

The immunoSEQ Assay, a bias-controlled multiplex PCR, was used to amplify TCRbeta CDR3 regions from genomic DNA. The authors' pipeline ran thus. The number of nucleated cells in each sample was estimated by amplification of reference gene primers within the assay. To quantify the absolute abundance of each unique TCRbeta CDR3 rearrangement, sequence reads were collapsed and filtered. For each sample, productive Simpson clonality was calculated as the square root of Simpson's diversity index across productive rearrangements. Not all clones reach the TCRdb copy of this immuneACCESS table, which keeps in-frame sequences only. Checked studies attribute under half of the gap to unresolved V genes and leave the rest unexplained. V and J calls and clone size are copied from that table; D and trimming were computed from the DNA. The sample table shows about 66,000 clones, and 65% to 90% are seen once. The ten most abundant clones make up less than 8.5% of the sample.

Reading from cysteine to phenylalanine, the CDR3 counts 12 amino acids. The only DNA kept is the CDR3, 36 bases in frame from the first base. V was cut back by 4 bases and J by 10 bases, leaving a gap of 12 bases between them. CDR1 and CDR2 are drawn from the germline V gene: KGHDR, SFDVKD. Sequenced sample: peripheral blood. The clonotype originates from a man aged 55 to 69 with acute or convalescent COVID-19. The V gene is TRBV24-1 and the J gene is TRBJ1-1; possibly the D gene is TRBD1, per 5 matching bases. CDR3 sequence: CATSDDSGVAFF. At the DNA level, the sequence is TGTGCCACCAGTGACGATTCGGGGGTAGCTTTCTTT.